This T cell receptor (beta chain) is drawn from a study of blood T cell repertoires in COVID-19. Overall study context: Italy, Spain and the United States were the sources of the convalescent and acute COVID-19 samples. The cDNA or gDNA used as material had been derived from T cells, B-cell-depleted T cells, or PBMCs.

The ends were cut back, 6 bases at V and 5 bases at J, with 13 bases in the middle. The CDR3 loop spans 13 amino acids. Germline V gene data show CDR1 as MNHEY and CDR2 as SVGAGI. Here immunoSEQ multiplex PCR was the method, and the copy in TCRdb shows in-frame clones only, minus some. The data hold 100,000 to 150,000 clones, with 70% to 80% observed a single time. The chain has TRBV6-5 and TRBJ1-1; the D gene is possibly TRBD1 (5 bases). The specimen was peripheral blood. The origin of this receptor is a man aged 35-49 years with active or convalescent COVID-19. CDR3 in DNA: TGTGCCAGCAGGTGGGGCACTCGGACTGAAGCTTTCTTT. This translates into CASRWGTRTEAFF.